The present T cell receptor beta chain was sequenced within a study of OX40 agonist ivuxolimab in advanced cancers. Autoimmune disease history or systemic immunosuppression meant exclusion. Using immunoSEQ multiplex PCR, the repertoire was profiled, and TCRdb retains in-frame clones only, with some absent. There are tens of thousands of clones in the sample; just over 85% occur only once, and 1% lies in the top ten. Study-level findings and limits: Clonal expansion was seen in CD4+ and CD8+ blood T cells by week 6 at 0.1 to 3.0 mg/kg.

As concerns this clone: As yet, its antigen is unknown.

With V trimmed by 1 base and J by 5 bases, 4 bases remained unmatched. CDR1 and CDR2 (germline): SGHAT, FQNNGV. This CDR3 contains 15 residues. This specimen was CD4+ or CD8+ T cells sorted from blood, taken in a trial of the OX40 agonist ivuxolimab. The V and J genes are TRBV11-2 and TRBJ2-5, with 10 bases identical to TRBD1. The clonotype was recovered from an adult with an advanced solid tumor such as melanoma, head and neck, liver or kidney cancer. Written as DNA, the CDR3 is TGTGCCAGCAGCTTAGCGGGACAGGGGTACGAGACCCAGTACTTC. It codes for CASSLAGQGYETQYF.